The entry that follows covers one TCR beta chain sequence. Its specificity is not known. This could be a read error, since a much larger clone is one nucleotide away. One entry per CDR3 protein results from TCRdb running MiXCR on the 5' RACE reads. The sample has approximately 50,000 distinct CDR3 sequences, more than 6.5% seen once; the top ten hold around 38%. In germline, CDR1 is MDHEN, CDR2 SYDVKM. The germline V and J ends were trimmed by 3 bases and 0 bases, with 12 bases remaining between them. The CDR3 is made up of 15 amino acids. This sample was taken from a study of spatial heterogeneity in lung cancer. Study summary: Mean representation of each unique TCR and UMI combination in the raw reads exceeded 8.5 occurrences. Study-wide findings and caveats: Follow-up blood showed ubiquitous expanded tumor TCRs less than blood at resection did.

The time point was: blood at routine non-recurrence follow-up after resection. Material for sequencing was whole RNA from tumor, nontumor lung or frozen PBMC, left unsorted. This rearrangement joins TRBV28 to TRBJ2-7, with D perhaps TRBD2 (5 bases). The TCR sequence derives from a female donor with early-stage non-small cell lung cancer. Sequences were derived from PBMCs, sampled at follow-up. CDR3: CASSFRGEISYEQYF. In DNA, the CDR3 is TGTGCCAGCAGTTTCCGGGGTGAAATCTCCTACGAGCAGTACTTC.